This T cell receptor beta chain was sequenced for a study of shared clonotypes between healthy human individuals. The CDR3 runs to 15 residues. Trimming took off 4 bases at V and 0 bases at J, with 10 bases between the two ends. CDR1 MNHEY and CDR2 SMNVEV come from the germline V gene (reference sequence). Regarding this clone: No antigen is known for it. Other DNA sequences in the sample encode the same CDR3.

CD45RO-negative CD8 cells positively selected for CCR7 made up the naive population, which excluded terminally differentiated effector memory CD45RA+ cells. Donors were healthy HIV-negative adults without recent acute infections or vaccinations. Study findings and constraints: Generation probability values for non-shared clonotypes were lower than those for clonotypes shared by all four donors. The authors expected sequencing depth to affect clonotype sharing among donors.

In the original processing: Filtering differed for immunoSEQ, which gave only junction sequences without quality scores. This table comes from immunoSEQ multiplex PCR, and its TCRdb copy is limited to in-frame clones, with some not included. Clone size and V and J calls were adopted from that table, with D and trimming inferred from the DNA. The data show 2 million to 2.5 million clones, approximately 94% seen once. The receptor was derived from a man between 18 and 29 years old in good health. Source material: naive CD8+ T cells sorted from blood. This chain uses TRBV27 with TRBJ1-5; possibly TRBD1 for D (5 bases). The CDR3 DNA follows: TGTGCCAGCAGTTCCCAGGGTTATAGCAATCAGCCCCAGCATTTT. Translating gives CASSSQGYSNQPQHF.